The clone carrying this TCR beta chain was seen only once. This sample is drawn from a study of siplizumab effects on memory and regulatory T cells. Clones were sequenced by immunoSEQ multiplex PCR, and TCRdb holds only the in-frame ones, with some missing. The sample shows some 97,000 clones, about 91% of them seen only once. CDR1 and CDR2 from the germline V gene are SQVTM and ANQGSEA. This CDR3 has 13 amino acids. The ends were cut back, 4 bases at V and 2 bases at J, with 8 bases in the middle. Material: Tregs sorted from blood. This receptor was obtained from a human donor in good health. The genes are TRBV29-1 and TRBJ1-4; tentatively, D is TRBD1 (6 bases). CDR3 protein: CSVGRGTNEKLFF. In nucleotides, the CDR3 is TGCAGCGTTGGCAGGGGTACTAATGAAAAACTGTTTTTT.